In its sample, the clone carrying this T cell receptor (beta chain) was seen once. Its antigen remains unidentified. This entry comes from a study of shared clonotypes between healthy human individuals. Overall study: For every donor, three CD4 naive, three CD4 memory, two CD8 naive and one CD8 memory plates were used.

Only in-frame clones appear in the TCRdb table, and some are missing; sequencing was by immunoSEQ multiplex PCR. This sample has fewer than 1.6 million clones, with 98% to 99% found just once. Study-wide results and caveats: Clonotypes which were not shared had lower generation probabilities than clonotypes that all four donors shared. Sharing of clonotypes among donors was expected to vary with sequencing depth. In general, naive subsets displayed greater estimated richness than memory subsets did.

Sequencing was performed on naive CD4+ T cells sorted from blood. Sample subset: CD45RA+ positively selected. The sequence came from a man aged 25 to 40 in good health.

The CDR3 region is CASSISGTGEKLFF. CDR3 DNA sequence: TGTGCCAGTAGTATTAGCGGAACAGGTGAAAAACTGTTTTTT. The V call is TRBV19, the J call TRBJ1-4, with TRBD1 as a possible D gene (5 bases). V was shortened by 3 bases and J by 7 bases, with 12 bases between the two germline ends. This CDR3 is 14 amino acids long. Germline-derived CDR1 and CDR2 are LNHDA and SQIVND (reference sequence).